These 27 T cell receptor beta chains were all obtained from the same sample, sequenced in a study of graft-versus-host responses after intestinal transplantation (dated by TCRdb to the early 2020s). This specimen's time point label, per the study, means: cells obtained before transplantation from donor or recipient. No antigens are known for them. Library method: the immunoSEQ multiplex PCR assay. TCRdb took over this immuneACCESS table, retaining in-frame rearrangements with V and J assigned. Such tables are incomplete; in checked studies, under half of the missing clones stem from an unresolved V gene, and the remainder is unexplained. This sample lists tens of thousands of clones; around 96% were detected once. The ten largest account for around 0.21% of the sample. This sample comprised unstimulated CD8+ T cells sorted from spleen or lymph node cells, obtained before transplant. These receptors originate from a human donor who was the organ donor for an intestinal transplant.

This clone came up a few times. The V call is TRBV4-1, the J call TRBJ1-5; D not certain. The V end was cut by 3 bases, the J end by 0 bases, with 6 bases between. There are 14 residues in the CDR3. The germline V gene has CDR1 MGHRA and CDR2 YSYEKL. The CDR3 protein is CASSQGISNQPQHF. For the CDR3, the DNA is TGCGCCAGCAGCCAGGGGATTAGCAATCAGCCCCAGCATTTT.

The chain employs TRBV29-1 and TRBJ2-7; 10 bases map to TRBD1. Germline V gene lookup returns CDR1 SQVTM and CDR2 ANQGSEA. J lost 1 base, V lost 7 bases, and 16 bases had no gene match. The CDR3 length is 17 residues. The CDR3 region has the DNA TGCAGCGCCGAAGGTTTCCGGGACAGGGGAGAGTCCTACGAGCAGTACTTC. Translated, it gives CSAEGFRDRGESYEQYF.

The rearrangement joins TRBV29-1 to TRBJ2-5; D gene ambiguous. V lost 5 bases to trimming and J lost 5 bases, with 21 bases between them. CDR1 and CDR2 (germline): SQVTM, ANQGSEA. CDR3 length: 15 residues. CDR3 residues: CSVIDQDERLETQYF. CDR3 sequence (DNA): TGCAGCGTTATAGATCAGGACGAAAGATTGGAGACCCAGTACTTC.

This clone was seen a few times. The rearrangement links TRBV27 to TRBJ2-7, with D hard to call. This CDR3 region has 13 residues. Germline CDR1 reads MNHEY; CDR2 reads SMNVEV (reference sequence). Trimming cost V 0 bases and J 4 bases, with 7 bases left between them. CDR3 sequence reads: CASSLSPEYEQYF. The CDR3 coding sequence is TGTGCCAGCAGTTTATCCCCAGAATACGAGCAGTACTTC.

The CDR3 here is CASSLRLEETQYF. The DNA for the CDR3 is TGTGCCAGCAGTTTAAGGCTAGAGGAGACCCAGTACTTC. The chain is built from TRBV28 and TRBJ2-5; D gene ambiguous. This CDR3 contains 13 residues. V lost 2 bases and J lost 5, with 9 bases in between. Germline V lookup: CDR1 MDHEN, CDR2 SYDVKM.

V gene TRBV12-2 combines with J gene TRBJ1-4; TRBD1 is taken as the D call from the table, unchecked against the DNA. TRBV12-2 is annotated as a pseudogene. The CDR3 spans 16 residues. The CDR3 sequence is CASRLDRTGCGEKLFF. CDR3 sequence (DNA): TGTGCAAGTCGCTTAGATCGGACAGGGTGCGGTGAAAAACTGTTTTTT.

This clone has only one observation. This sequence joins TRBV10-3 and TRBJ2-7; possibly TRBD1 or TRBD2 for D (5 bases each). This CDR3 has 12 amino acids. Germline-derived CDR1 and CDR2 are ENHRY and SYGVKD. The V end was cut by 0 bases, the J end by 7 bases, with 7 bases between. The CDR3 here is CAISESGGEQYF. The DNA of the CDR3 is TGTGCCATCAGTGAGTCTGGGGGAGAGCAGTACTTC.

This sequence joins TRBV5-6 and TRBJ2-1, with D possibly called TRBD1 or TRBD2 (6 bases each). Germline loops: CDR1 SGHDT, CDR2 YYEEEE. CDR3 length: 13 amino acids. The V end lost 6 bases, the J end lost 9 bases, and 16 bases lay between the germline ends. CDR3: CASNQGGTTEQFF. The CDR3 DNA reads TGTGCCAGCAACCAAGGAGGGACAACTGAGCAGTTCTTC.

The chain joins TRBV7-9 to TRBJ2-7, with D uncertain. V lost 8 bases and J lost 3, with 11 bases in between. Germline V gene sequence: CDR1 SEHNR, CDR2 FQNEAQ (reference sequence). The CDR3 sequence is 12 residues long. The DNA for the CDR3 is TGTGCCAGCTCCCTAGGGTACTACGAGCAGTACTTC. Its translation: CASSLGYYEQYF.

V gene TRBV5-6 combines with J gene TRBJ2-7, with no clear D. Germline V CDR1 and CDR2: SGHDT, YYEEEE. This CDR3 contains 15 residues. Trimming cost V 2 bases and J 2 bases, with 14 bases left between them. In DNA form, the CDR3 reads TGTGCCAGCAGCTTTGGGCCGGGCCTGGCCTACGAGCAGTACTTC. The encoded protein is CASSFGPGLAYEQYF.

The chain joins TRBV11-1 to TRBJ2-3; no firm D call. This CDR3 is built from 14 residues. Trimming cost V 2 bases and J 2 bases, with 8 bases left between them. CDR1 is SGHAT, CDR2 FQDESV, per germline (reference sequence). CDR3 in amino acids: CASSLRLSTDTQYF. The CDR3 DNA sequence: TGTGCCAGCAGCTTACGGCTATCCACAGATACGCAGTATTTT. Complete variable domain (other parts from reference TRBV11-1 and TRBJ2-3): EAEVAQSPRYKITEKSQAVAFWCDPISGHATLYWYRQILGQGPELLVQFQDESVVDDSQLPKDRFSAERLKGVDSTLKIQPAELGDSAMYLCASSLRLSTDTQYFGPGTRLTVL.

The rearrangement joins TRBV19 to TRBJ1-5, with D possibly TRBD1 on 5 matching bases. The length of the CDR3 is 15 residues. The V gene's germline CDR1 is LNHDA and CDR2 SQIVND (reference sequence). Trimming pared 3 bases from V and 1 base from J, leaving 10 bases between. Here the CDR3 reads CASSIAGLSNQPQHF. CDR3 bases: TGTGCCAGTAGTATTGCAGGGTTGAGCAATCAGCCCCAGCATTTT.

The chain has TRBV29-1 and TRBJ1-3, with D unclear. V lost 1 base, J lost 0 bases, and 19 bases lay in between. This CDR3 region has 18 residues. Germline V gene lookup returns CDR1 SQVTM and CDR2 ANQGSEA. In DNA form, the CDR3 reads TGCAGCGTTGAAGTTTTTTGGGGTCCTGAAGACTCTGGAAACACCATATATTTT. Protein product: CSVEVFWGPEDSGNTIYF.

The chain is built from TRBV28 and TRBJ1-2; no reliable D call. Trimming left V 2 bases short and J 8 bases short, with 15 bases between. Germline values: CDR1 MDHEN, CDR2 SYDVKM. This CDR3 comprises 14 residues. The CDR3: CASSLGLPDYGYTF. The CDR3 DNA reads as TGTGCCAGCAGTTTAGGACTTCCTGATTACGGCTACACCTTC.

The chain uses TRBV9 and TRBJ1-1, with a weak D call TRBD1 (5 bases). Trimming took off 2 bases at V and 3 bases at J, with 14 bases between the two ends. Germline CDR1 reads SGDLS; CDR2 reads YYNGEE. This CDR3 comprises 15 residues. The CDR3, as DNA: TGTGCCAGCAGCGTGCGCGGGACCTGGGACACTGAAGCTTTCTTT. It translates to CASSVRGTWDTEAFF.

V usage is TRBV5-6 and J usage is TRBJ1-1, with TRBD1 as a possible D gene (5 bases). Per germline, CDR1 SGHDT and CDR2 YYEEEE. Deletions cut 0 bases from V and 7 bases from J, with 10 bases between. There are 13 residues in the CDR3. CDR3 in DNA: TGTGCCAGCAGCTTGGGCAGGGCGGTTGAAGCTTTCTTT. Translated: CASSLGRAVEAFF.

Written as DNA, the CDR3 is TGTGCCAGCAGCTCCACGGGACGGGAGCAGTTCTTC. Translated, it gives CASSSTGREQFF. This chain links TRBV11-2 with TRBJ2-1; D possibly matches TRBD1 or TRBD2 (5 bases each). CDR1 is SGHAT and CDR2 is FQNNGV in the germline V gene. The V end lost 4 bases, the J end lost 10 bases, and 11 bases lay between the germline ends. The CDR3 contains 12 residues.

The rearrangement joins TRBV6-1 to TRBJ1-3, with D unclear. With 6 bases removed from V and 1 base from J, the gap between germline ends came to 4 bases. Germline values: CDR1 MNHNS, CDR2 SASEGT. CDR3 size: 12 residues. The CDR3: CASRGSGNTIYF. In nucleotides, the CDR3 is TGTGCCAGCAGAGGGTCTGGAAACACCATATATTTT.

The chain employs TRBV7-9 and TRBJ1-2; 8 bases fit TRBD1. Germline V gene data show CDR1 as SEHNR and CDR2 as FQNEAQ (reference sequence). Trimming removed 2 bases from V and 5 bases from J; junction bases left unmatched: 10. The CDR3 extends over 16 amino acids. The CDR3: CASSLSETGALYGYTF. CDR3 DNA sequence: TGTGCCAGCAGCTTAAGTGAGACAGGGGCGTTGTATGGCTACACCTTC.

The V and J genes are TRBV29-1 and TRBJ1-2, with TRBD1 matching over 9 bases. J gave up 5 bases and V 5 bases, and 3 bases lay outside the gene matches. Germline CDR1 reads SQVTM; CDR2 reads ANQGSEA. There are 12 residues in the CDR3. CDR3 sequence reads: CSVPQGAYGYTF. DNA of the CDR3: TGCAGCGTTCCACAGGGGGCTTATGGCTACACCTTC.

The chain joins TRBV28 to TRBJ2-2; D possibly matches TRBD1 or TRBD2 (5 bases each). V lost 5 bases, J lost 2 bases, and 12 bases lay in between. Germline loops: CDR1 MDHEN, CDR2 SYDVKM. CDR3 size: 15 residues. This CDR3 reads CASSGWDHNTGELFF. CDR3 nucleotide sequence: TGTGCCAGCAGTGGCTGGGACCACAACACCGGGGAGCTGTTTTTT. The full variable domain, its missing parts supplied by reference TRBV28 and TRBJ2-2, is DVKVTQSSRYLVKRTGEKVFLECVQDMDHENMFWYRQDPGLGLRLIYFSYDVKMKEKGDIPEGYSVSREKKERFSLILESASTNQTSMYLCASSGWDHNTGELFFGEGSRLTVL.

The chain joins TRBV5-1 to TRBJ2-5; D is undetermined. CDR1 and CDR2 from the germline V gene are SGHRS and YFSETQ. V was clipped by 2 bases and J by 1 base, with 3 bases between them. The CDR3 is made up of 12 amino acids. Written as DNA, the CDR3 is TGCGCCAGCAGCTTAAGCCAAGAGACCCAGTACTTC. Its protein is CASSLSQETQYF.

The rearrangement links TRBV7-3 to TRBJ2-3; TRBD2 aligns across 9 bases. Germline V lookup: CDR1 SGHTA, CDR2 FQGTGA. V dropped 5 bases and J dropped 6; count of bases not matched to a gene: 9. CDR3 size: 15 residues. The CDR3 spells CASSRSGGLSDTQYF. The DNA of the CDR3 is TGTGCCAGCAGCCGCAGCGGGGGGCTCTCGGATACGCAGTATTTT.

Here the CDR3 DNA reads TGTGCCAGCAGGTGGGACGGGGACACTGAAGCTTTCTTT. Translating it yields CASRWDGDTEAFF. The chain has TRBV6-1 and TRBJ1-1, with a possible D match to TRBD1 (5 bases). Germline V CDR1 and CDR2: MNHNS, SASEGT. CDR3 size: 13 residues. V was clipped by 6 bases and J by 3 bases, with 11 bases between them.

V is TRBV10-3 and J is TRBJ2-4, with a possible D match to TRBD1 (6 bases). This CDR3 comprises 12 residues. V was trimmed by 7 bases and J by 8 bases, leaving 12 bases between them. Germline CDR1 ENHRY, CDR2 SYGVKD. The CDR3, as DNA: TGTGCCATCATTAACAGGGCGGACATTCAGTACTTC. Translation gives CAIINRADIQYF.

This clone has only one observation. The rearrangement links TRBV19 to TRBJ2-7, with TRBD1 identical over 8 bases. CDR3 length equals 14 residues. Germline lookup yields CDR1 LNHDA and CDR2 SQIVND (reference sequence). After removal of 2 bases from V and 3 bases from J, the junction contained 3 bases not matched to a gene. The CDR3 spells CASSILGQDYEQYF. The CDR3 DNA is TGTGCCAGTAGTATACTGGGACAGGACTACGAGCAGTACTTC.

The DNA for the CDR3 is TGTGCCAGCGACGTGAGAGGAACCTACGAGCAGTACTTC. Translated, it gives CASDVRGTYEQYF. The chain carries TRBV6-1 and TRBJ2-7; D remains unclear. Germline V gives CDR1 MNHNS, CDR2 SASEGT. The V gene lost 8 bases and the J gene lost 2 bases, with 13 bases spanning the gap. This CDR3 contains 13 residues.